This entry lists 6 T cell receptor beta chains sequenced from one sample in a study of blood T cell repertoires in COVID-19. Generated by immunoSEQ multiplex PCR, the TCRdb table keeps only in-frame clones and is missing some. The sample lists roughly 250,000 clones, approximately 88% seen once, with about 1.2% in the top ten. The sequenced sample consisted of PBMCs or T cells enriched from blood (not recorded which). These receptors originate from a woman aged 40 to 50 with acute COVID-19.

The CDR3 region is CASSYAGTDSGNTIYF. As DNA, the CDR3 is TGTGCCAGCAGTTACGCCGGGACAGACTCTGGAAACACCATATATTTT. The chain employs TRBV6-5 and TRBJ1-3, with 7 bases identical to TRBD1. The CDR3 length is 16 residues. Trimming cost V 2 bases and J 0 bases; bases outside gene matches: 4. Germline loops: CDR1 MNHEY, CDR2 SVGAGI.

The chain joins TRBV9 to TRBJ1-2, with unresolved D. V gave up 1 base and J gave up 0 bases, with 10 bases separating them. CDR1 is SGDLS and CDR2 is YYNGEE in the germline V gene. This CDR3 is 15 amino acids long. DNA of the CDR3: TGTGCCAGCAGCGTATCGGCGGGTGCTAACTATGGCTACACCTTC. Its translation is CASSVSAGANYGYTF.

The CDR3 region has the DNA TGTGCCACTGGACTAGCCGAAGAGGACGAGCAGTACTTC. Translated, it gives CATGLAEEDEQYF. This chain connects TRBV12-3 or TRBV12-4 to TRBJ2-7, with 8 bases that match TRBD2. Trimming removed 10 bases from V and 5 bases from J; junction bases left unmatched: 10. This CDR3 has 13 residues.

The DNA for the CDR3 is TGTGCCAGCAGTCTTGGACAGCAAAACACTGAAGCTTTCTTT. Protein product: CASSLGQQNTEAFF. The rearrangement uses TRBV6-5 and TRBJ1-1; possibly TRBD1 for D (6 bases). V lost 5 bases and J lost 2, with 12 bases in between. The CDR3 is 14 residues long. The germline V gene has CDR1 MNHEY and CDR2 SVGAGI.

This clone was recorded once. The chain joins TRBV30 to TRBJ1-2; D uncertain. Looked up from germline, CDR1 is GTSNPN and CDR2 is SVGIG (reference sequence). This CDR3 is built from 11 residues. The V and J ends lost 2 bases and 2 bases respectively, with 3 bases between them. CDR3 DNA: TGTGCCTGGAGTACAAACTATGGCTACACCTTC. It yields the protein CAWSTNYGYTF.

This clone occurred once. The chain combines TRBV7-9 with TRBJ2-2; 15 nucleotides agree with TRBD2. Germline CDR1 and CDR2: SEHNR and FQNEAQ (reference sequence). The V segment lost 7 bases and the J segment 9 bases; nucleotides outside the gene matches: 6. The CDR3 spans 15 residues. CDR3 amino acids: CASTAGTSGRRELFF. The DNA of the CDR3 is TGTGCCAGCACGGCCGGGACTAGCGGGAGGAGGGAGCTGTTTTTT.